This T cell receptor beta chain was recovered during a study of T cell changes during pregnancy in multiple sclerosis. Assay: immunoSEQ multiplex PCR; the TCRdb copy retains only in-frame clones and omits some. Of roughly 69,000 clones in the sample, approximately 91% were seen once. The material was peripheral blood, obtained in the third trimester of pregnancy. The TCR sequence derives from a female donor with multiple sclerosis, enrolled in a pregnancy study.

CDR3 sequence: CASSLGIRGGDTEAFF. The CDR3 region has the DNA TGCGCCAGCAGCTTGGGGATTCGGGGGGGGGACACTGAAGCTTTCTTT. This chain joins TRBV5-1 and TRBJ1-1, with D maybe TRBD1 (5 bases). There are 16 residues in the CDR3. CDR1 SGHRS and CDR2 YFSETQ come from the germline V gene. V was cut by 0 bases and J by 3 bases, with 15 bases left in between. Complete variable domain (other parts from reference TRBV5-1 and TRBJ1-1): KAGVTQTPRYLIKTRGQQVTLSCSPISGHRSVSWYQQTPGQGLQFLFEYFSETQRNKGNFPGRFSGRQFSNSRSEMNVSTLELGDSALYLCASSLGIRGGDTEAFFGQGTRLTVV.